This T cell receptor beta chain was profiled in a study of shared clonotypes between healthy human individuals. Study background: CD4 naive cells filled three plates per donor, CD4 memory three, CD8 naive two and CD8 memory one.

Several immunoSEQ plates held equal portions of the genomic DNA taken from each subset. As originally analysed: Without quality scores, immunoSEQ junctional reads could not be filtered like full-length reads. Assay used: immunoSEQ multiplex PCR; TCRdb lists only in-frame clones, some missing. Clone size and V and J calls were adopted from that table, with D and trimming inferred from the DNA. The sample includes approximately 1,000,000 clones, about 84% of them seen just once. Adult donors, all healthy and HIV-negative, had no recent acute infections or vaccinations. J was trimmed by 7 bases and V by 4 bases; bases with no gene match: 6. Germline CDR1 LGHNA, CDR2 YNFKEQ. CDR3 size: 14 residues.

The rearrangement joins TRBV4-2 to TRBJ1-5, with TRBD1 matching 8 bases. The sequence was collected from a man aged 18 to 35 in good health. Some clones in this sample may be carry-over from other donors' samples. The material sequenced was memory CD4+ T cells from PBMCs. The subset here: CD45RA-negative fraction. CDR3 residues: CASSLTGEEQPQHF. As DNA, the CDR3 is TGTGCCAGCAGCCTGACAGGGGAGGAACAGCCCCAGCATTTT.